This TCR beta chain was identified during a study of Graves' ophthalmopathy and Graves' hyperthyroidism. Study-level results: Blood also contained most of the expanded thyroid clonotypes above 0.001 frequency.

This clonotype was recorded many times. Its antigen is undetermined. The sequenced template was RNA, covering the TCR beta CDR3 region. The authors performed first-round RT-PCR with HTBI primers and then a second-round multiplex PCR. TCRdb independently ran MiXCR on the multiplex PCR reads; one entry per CDR3 protein. Here the sample spans hundreds of thousands of distinct CDR3 sequences, roughly 20% being singletons. Symptoms, serum thyroxine and TRAb, thyroid ultrasound, and orbital computed tomography formed the diagnostic basis. Germline V lookup: CDR1 LNHDA, CDR2 SQIVND (reference sequence). Trimming left V 3 bases short and J 3 bases short, with 9 bases between. The CDR3 runs 13 residues.

The clonotype comes from a woman between 18 and 29 years old with stable Graves' hyperthyroidism. Some clones in this sample may be carry-over from other donors' samples. The J gene is TRBJ2-7, the V gene TRBV19; D remains unclear. Specimen: peripheral blood. The DNA for the CDR3 is TGTGCCAGTAGTATCCGGACGGGCTACGAGCAGTACTTC. Encoded protein: CASSIRTGYEQYF.